This TCR beta chain was sequenced during a study of identical twins. V lost 3 bases, J lost 3 bases, and 8 bases lay in between. The CDR3 length is 13 residues. Germline-derived CDR1 and CDR2 are MNHEY and SVGEGT. Ten or more counts support this clonotype. TCRdb reprocessed the 5' RACE reads with MiXCR, giving one entry per CDR3 protein. Of around 140,000 distinct CDR3 sequences listed, under 4.5% are singletons. This rearrangement joins TRBV6-2 or TRBV6-3 to TRBJ2-5; possibly TRBD2 for D (5 bases). This TCR was recovered from a man aged 18 to 29 in good health. What was sequenced was memory T cells sorted from blood. CDR3: CASSYWEKETQYF. The DNA of the CDR3 is TGTGCCAGCAGTTATTGGGAGAAAGAGACCCAGTACTTC.